This TCR beta chain emerged from a study of T cells in Graves' hyperthyroidism and ophthalmopathy. The study's findings and limits: Ophthalmopathy, as predicted by the model, came a median about six months after the prediction.

The CDR3 regions of TCR beta were amplified from RNA transcripts. The TCR CDR3 first-round RT-PCR relied on the HTBI primer set. TCRdb recomputed calls from the multiplex PCR reads with MiXCR, one row per CDR3 protein. The table has 730,000 or so distinct CDR3 sequences, 15% to 20% seen once; the top ten hold 15% to 20%. V lost 5 bases, J lost 0 bases, and 14 bases lay in between. CDR1 is MNHEY and CDR2 is SMNVEV in the germline V gene (reference sequence). This CDR3 is built from 15 residues. This clonotype was detected a few times. The antigen is undetermined. Patients aged 18 to 65 had newly diagnosed hyperthyroidism that had lasted under 2 months.

V gene TRBV27 combines with J gene TRBJ2-7, with D possibly being TRBD1 (6 bases). The clonotype originates from a woman aged 45-65 years with Graves' hyperthyroidism that later progressed to Graves' ophthalmopathy. The source material was blood. CDR3 in DNA: TGTGCCAGCAGTACAAGGGACACCTACTCCTACGAGCAGTACTTC. Its protein product is CASSTRDTYSYEQYF.